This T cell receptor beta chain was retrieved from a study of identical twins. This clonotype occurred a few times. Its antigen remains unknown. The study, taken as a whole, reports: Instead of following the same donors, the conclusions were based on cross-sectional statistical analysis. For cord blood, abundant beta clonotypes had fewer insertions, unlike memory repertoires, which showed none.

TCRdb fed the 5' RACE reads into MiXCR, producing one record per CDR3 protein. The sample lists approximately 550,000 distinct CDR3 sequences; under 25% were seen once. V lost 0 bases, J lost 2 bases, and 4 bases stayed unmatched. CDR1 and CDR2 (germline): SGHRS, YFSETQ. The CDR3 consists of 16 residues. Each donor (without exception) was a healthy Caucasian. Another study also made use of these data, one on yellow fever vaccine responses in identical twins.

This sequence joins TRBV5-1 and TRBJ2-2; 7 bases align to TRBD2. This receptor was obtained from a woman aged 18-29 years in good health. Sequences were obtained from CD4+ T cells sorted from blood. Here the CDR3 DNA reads TGCGCCAGCAGCTTGGTACTAGCGAAAAACACCGGGGAGCTGTTTTTT. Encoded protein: CASSLVLAKNTGELFF. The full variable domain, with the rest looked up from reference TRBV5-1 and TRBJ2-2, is KAGVTQTPRYLIKTRGQQVTLSCSPISGHRSVSWYQQTPGQGLQFLFEYFSETQRNKGNFPGRFSGRQFSNSRSEMNVSTLELGDSALYLCASSLVLAKNTGELFFGEGSRLTVL.